This TCR beta chain was profiled in a study of T cell responses to AZD1222 COVID-19 vaccine. The assay was immunoSEQ multiplex PCR, and TCRdb's table has in-frame clones only and misses some. The table shows 100,000 or so clones, with about 88% occurring only once. The sequencing used peripheral blood, collected on day 0 of AZD1222 vaccination. The receptor's source is an adult in good health.

CDR3 DNA: TGTGCCAGCAGCTTCAGGGGCCAATATGGCTACACCTTC. The encoded protein is CASSFRGQYGYTF. The rearrangement joins TRBV7-2 to TRBJ1-2, with D possibly being TRBD1 (6 bases). The CDR3 contains 13 residues. Trimming cost V 3 bases and J 5 bases, with 10 bases left between them. CDR1 and CDR2 (germline): SGHTA, FQGNSA.